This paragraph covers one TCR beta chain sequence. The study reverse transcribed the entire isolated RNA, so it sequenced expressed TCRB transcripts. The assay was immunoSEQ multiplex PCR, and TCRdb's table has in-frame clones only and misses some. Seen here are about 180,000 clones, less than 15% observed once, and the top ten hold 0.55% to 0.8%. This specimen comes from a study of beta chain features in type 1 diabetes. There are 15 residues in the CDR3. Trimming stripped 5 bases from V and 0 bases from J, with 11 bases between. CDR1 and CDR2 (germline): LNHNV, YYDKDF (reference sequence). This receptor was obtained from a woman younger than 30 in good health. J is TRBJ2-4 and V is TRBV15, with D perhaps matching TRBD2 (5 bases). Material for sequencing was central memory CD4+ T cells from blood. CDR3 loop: CATSEGGLAKNIQYF. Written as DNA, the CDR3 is TGTGCCACCAGCGAAGGAGGACTAGCCAAAAACATTCAGTACTTC.